This TCR beta chain was obtained from a study of blood T cell repertoires in COVID-19 (TCRdb year 2020). As for the study more broadly: Collaborator samples came from the United States, Italy and Spain and covered acute and convalescent phases of COVID-19. The material from the prospective study consisted of cDNA or gDNA derived from T cells, B-cell-depleted T cells, or PBMCs. Subjects who had been exposed to COVID-19, were actively infected with it, or had recovered from it provided the deeply sampled blood TCRbeta repertoires that made up the dataset. The repertoires were made available in a free public database intended to serve as a resource for research on the immune response to SARS-CoV-2. Samples came from the ongoing ImmuneRACE study (first 160 participants) plus 1,254 subjects from 6 global collaborators. A de-identified subject ID, COVID-19 status, age in years and sex were almost always included in the sample metadata. Where available, HLA class I and class II types were taken from metadata supplied by the sample provider and were not determined by assay-based typing.

TCRbeta CDR3 regions were amplified from genomic DNA using the immunoSEQ Assay, a bias-controlled multiplex PCR. The paper's data handling went like this. Within the assay, amplification of reference gene primers was used to estimate how many nucleated cells each sample contained. Sequence reads were collapsed and filtered to measure the absolute abundance of every unique TCRbeta CDR3 rearrangement. For each sample, productive Simpson clonality was calculated as the square root of Simpson's diversity index across productive rearrangements. What TCRdb holds here is the immuneACCESS table cut down to in-frame rearrangements. Part of the clones is not present; checked against another copy, under half of the missing clones reflect an unresolved V gene, and the others are unexplained. D and trimming come from the DNA, and the V and J calls and clone size come from that table. For this sample the table gives approximately 200,000 clones, of which roughly 80% were detected only once. Of the sample, 6% to 9.5% is held by the ten largest clones.

Points the paper makes about the study in general: Clinical and demographic metadata were provided uncurated, with the amount varying by source and participant.

The collaborating institutions used their own protocols to collect whole blood in K2EDTA tubes. For TCRbeta analysis, collaborators shipped samples in one of three forms: frozen whole blood, isolated PBMCs, or DNA extracted from either of those sample types. Regarding this clone: Which antigen it targets is not known. Per-base qualities were not stored, and no clone one base away is much larger.

Taken from cysteine to phenylalanine, the CDR3 has 15 residues. The read is trimmed to its CDR3 DNA, 45 bases read in frame from base 1. V is shortened by 2 bases, J by 1 base, and the region joining them spans 7 bases. CDR1 and CDR2 are drawn from the germline V gene (reference sequence): SGHKS, YYEKEE. Recombination connected TRBV5-5 to TRBJ2-6, with the identity of the D gene unclear. This TCR derives from a woman in her 50s with acute or convalescent COVID-19. What was sequenced was peripheral blood. The CDR3 protein sequence reads: CASSLRVSGANVLTF. At the DNA level, the sequence is TGTGCCAGCAGCTTACGGGTATCTGGGGCCAACGTCCTGACTTTC.